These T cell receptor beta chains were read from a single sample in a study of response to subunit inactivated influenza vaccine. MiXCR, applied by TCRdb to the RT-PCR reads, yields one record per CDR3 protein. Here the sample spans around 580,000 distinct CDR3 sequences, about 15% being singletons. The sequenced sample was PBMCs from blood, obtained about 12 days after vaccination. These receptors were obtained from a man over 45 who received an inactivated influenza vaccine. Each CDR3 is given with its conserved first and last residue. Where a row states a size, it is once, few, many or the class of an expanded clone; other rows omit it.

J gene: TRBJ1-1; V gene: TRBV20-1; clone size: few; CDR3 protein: CSARDDRVSTREAFF
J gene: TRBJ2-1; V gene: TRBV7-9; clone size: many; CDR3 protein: CASSSGLAIYEQFF
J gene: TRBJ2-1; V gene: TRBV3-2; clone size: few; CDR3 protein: CASSQDGSWRSSYNEQFF
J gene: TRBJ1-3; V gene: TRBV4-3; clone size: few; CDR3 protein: CASSPDRGFRNTIYF
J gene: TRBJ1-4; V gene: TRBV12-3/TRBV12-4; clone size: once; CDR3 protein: CASSLTRDSEKLFF
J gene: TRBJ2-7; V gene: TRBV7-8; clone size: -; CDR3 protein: CASSFAAEGGQGYEQYF
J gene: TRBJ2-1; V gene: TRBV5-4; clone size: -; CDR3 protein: CASSSRDRVEQFF
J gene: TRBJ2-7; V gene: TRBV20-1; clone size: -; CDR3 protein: CCARGARGQEAYEQYF
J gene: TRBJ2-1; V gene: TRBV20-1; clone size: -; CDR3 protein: CSARAGYAVNEQFF
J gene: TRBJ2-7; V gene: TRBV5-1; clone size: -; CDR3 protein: CASSLAGTDLYEQYF
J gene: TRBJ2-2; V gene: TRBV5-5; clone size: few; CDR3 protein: CASSLEGQGSTGELFF
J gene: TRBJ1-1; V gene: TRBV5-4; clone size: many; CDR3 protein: CASSPGTENTEAFF
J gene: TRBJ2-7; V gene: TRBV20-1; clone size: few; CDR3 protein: CSVKGNLYEQYF
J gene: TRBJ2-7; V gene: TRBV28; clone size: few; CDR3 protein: CASRSTRQGGSYEQYF
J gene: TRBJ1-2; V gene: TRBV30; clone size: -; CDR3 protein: CARARVENYGYTF
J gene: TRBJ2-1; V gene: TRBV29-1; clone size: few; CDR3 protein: CSVTSENYNEQFF
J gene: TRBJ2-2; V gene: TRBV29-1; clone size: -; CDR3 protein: CSVGLASGTGELFF
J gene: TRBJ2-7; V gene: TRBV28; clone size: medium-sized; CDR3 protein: CASSLTSYEQYF
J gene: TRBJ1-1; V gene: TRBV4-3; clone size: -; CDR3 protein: CASSEVLGNTEAFF
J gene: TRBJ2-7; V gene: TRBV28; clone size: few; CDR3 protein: CASTLLGGKEYEQYF
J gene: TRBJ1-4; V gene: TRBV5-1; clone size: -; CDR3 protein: CASSLEVREKLFF
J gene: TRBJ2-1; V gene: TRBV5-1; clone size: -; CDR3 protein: CASSSAMLRNEQFF
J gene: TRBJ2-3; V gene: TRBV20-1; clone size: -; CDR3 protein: CSAREAGRGDTQYF
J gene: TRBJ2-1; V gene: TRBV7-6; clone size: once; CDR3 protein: CASSVWTGGDFNEQFF
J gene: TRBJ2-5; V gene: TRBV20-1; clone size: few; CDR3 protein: CSAIYRGLETQYF
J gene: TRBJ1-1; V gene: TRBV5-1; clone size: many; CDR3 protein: CASSLSGTGSVNTEAFF
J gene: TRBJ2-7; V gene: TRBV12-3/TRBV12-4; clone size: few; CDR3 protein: CASTGMGEQYF
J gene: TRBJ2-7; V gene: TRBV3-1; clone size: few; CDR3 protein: CASSQDRIGTEQYF
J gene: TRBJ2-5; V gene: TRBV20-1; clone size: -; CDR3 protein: CSALTGGSETQYF
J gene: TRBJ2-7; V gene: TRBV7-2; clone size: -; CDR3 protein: CASSFTASGVEQYF